The 26 T cell receptor beta chains below all came from one sample that was sequenced in a study of blood T cell repertoires in COVID-19. Some clones are missing from TCRdb's copy, which holds only in-frame ones; the method was immunoSEQ multiplex PCR. The sample lists 85,000 to 90,000 clones; about 91% were seen once. The sample comprised peripheral blood. These TCRs come from a woman aged 80 or over with active COVID-19.

The chain uses TRBV7-3 and TRBJ2-7; 7 positions agree with TRBD2. V dropped 0 bases and J dropped 6; count of bases not matched to a gene: 2. From germline, CDR1 is SGHTA and CDR2 FQGTGA. This CDR3 has 13 amino acids. CDR3 coding DNA: TGTGCCAGCAGCTTAACCCCTAGCGGCGAGCAGTACTTC. This sequence encodes CASSLTPSGEQYF.

The V and J genes are TRBV28 and TRBJ1-6; TRBD1 aligns across 10 bases. Losses at the gene ends were 3 bases for V and 8 bases for J; bases not matched to a gene: 4. The germline CDR1 and CDR2 sequences are MDHEN and SYDVKM. The CDR3 consists of 15 residues. The CDR3 sequence: CASSFRQGAHSPLHF. CDR3 DNA sequence: TGTGCCAGCAGTTTTCGACAGGGGGCGCATTCACCCCTCCACTTT.

The chain joins TRBV28 to TRBJ1-5, with 7 bases identical to TRBD1. Germline CDR1 MDHEN, CDR2 SYDVKM. The CDR3 length is 15 residues. The J segment lost 1 base and the V segment lost 4 bases, leaving 4 bases of the junction unmatched. Here the CDR3 reads CASSWRGRSNQPQHF. The DNA for the CDR3 is TGTGCCAGCAGTTGGAGGGGGCGCAGCAATCAGCCCCAGCATTTT.

The rearrangement joins TRBV3-1 (or the pseudogene TRBV3-2) to TRBJ2-1; 8 nucleotides match TRBD2. The V gene end was trimmed by 8 bases and the J gene end by 9 bases; junction bases not matched to a gene: 12. The V gene's germline CDR1 is LGHDT and CDR2 YNNKEL (reference sequence). CDR3 length equals 14 residues. The CDR3 here is CASLPGTSYVEQFF. CDR3 in DNA: TGTGCCAGCTTACCCGGGACTAGTTACGTTGAGCAGTTCTTC.

This clone was seen a handful of times. The chain links TRBV4-1 to TRBJ2-7, with 7 bases identical to TRBD2. The CDR3 has 15 residues. The V gene end was trimmed by 1 base and the J gene end by 7 bases; junction bases not matched to a gene: 10. Germline loops: CDR1 MGHRA, CDR2 YSYEKL. The CDR3 here is CASSQAGGGPWEQYF. In DNA form, the CDR3 reads TGCGCCAGCAGCCAAGCGGGGGGAGGACCCTGGGAGCAGTACTTC.

J is TRBJ2-7 and V is TRBV6-5; a weak D match, TRBD2 (6 bases). The CDR3 has 15 amino acids. CDR1 MNHEY and CDR2 SVGAGI come from the germline V gene. Trimming removed 0 bases from V and 0 bases from J, with 9 bases in between. CDR3 in DNA: TGTGCCAGCAGTTACTCCCCGCGGGACTCCTACGAGCAGTACTTC. It specifies CASSYSPRDSYEQYF.

The chain combines TRBV10-3 with TRBJ2-1; maybe TRBD1 (5 bases). V was pared by 4 bases and J by 4 bases, with 11 bases between. CDR1 and CDR2 (germline): ENHRY, SYGVKD. The CDR3 contains 14 residues. The CDR3 reads CAISAGIQYNEQFF. The CDR3 nucleotides are TGTGCCATCAGTGCAGGGATTCAGTACAATGAGCAGTTCTTC.

V usage is TRBV10-3 and J usage is TRBJ2-2; 11 positions agree with TRBD2. The ends lost 6 bases at V and 0 bases at J; junction bases unmatched: 12. The CDR3 covers 19 residues. Germline CDR1 is ENHRY and CDR2 is SYGVKD. The CDR3 protein is CAISRTSGRTYSNTGELFF. The DNA of the CDR3 is TGTGCCATCAGCAGGACTAGCGGGCGCACTTACTCGAACACCGGGGAGCTGTTTTTT.

This chain uses TRBV7-5 with TRBJ1-2; the table gives TRBD1 as D, unverified against the DNA. TRBV7-5 is a listed pseudogene. This CDR3 comprises 16 residues. The CDR3 sequence is CARSLVGLGQGDGYTF. CDR3 sequence (DNA): TGTGCCAGAAGCTTAGTCGGGTTAGGACAGGGGGATGGCTACACCTTC.

The table lists this clone with a few counts. V usage is TRBV6-2 or TRBV6-3 and J usage is TRBJ2-7; D call uncertain. Trimming took off 2 bases at V and 6 bases at J, with 8 bases between the two ends. Germline V gene data show CDR1 as MNHEY and CDR2 as SVGEGT. The CDR3 totals 12 residues. The CDR3 spells CASSYLSGEQYF. The CDR3 coding sequence is TGTGCCAGCAGTTACCTTTCGGGCGAGCAGTACTTC.

The chain uses TRBV7-2 and TRBJ2-3; D is uncertain. This CDR3 is 16 amino acids long. The V gene's germline CDR1 is SGHTA and CDR2 FQGNSA. Trimming stripped 3 bases from V and 14 bases from J, with 27 bases between. The CDR3 reads CASSLGVGRYAAGWYF. The DNA for the CDR3 is TGTGCCAGCAGCTTGGGTGTAGGTCGGTACGCGGCTGGCTGGTATTTT.

This sequence joins TRBV2 and TRBJ1-2, with 7 bases aligning to TRBD1. Germline CDR1 reads SNHLY; CDR2 reads FYNNEI. The junction had 4 bases not matched to a gene; V was cut back by 4 bases and J by 8 bases. The length of the CDR3 is 12 residues. The CDR3 loop reads CASSGQGGGYTF. CDR3 DNA: TGTGCCAGCAGTGGACAGGGTGGCGGCTACACCTTC.

The rearrangement joins TRBV9 to TRBJ2-7, with TRBD2 matching over 9 bases. The CDR3 length is 16 residues. Trimming took 6 bases from V and 0 from J; bases not matched to a gene: 10. The V gene's germline CDR1 is SGDLS and CDR2 YYNGEE. CDR3: CASKSEAGGYSYEQYF. As DNA, the CDR3 is TGTGCCAGCAAATCCGAAGCGGGAGGATACTCCTACGAGCAGTACTTC.

The sample holds one count of this clone. The V and J genes are TRBV6-5 and TRBJ2-7; 9 bases agree with TRBD1. Trimming at V came to 10 bases and at J to 1 base, leaving 5 bases not matched to a gene. The CDR3 spans 13 residues. Looked up from germline, CDR1 is MNHEY and CDR2 is SVGAGI. The CDR3 loop reads CATWDRESYEQYF. CDR3 nucleotide sequence: TGTGCCACCTGGGACAGGGAGTCCTACGAGCAGTACTTC.

The rearrangement joins TRBV10-3 to TRBJ2-1; unclear D gene. Germline V lookup: CDR1 ENHRY, CDR2 SYGVKD. The CDR3 sequence is 15 residues long. The V and J ends lost 5 bases and 6 bases respectively, with 17 bases between them. The CDR3 is CAISNLATSPNEQFF. The CDR3 DNA is TGTGCCATCAGTAATTTAGCAACCTCACCCAATGAGCAGTTCTTC.

Concerning this clone itself: Other DNA sequences in the same sample also yield this CDR3. The chain has TRBV11-2 and TRBJ2-3, with 7 bases aligning to TRBD2. The V gene's germline CDR1 is SGHAT and CDR2 FQNNGV. Germline trimming cut 0 bases from V and 1 base from J; bases unmatched to any gene: 4. CDR3 length: 16 amino acids. CDR3 sequence: CASSLEGLAGTDTQYF. In DNA form, the CDR3 reads TGTGCCAGCAGCTTAGAGGGGCTAGCGGGCACAGATACGCAGTATTTT.

This chain links TRBV19 with TRBJ2-1, with TRBD2 matching over 15 bases. This CDR3 has 16 residues. V lost 5 bases and J lost 6; bases outside the gene matches: 5. Germline-derived CDR1 and CDR2 are LNHDA and SQIVND (reference sequence). In DNA, the CDR3 is TGTGCCAGTAGTCCAGGACTAGCGGGAGGGCGCAATGAGCAGTTCTTC. Protein: CASSPGLAGGRNEQFF.

The rearrangement joins TRBV9 to TRBJ2-3, with 8 bases that match TRBD2. V shed 4 bases, J shed 5 bases, and the junction held 9 bases outside the gene matches. The CDR3 covers 15 residues. CDR1 is SGDLS, CDR2 YYNGEE, per germline. The CDR3 DNA is TGTGCCAGCAGCCCCCCCGGGGGGGGGAGAGATACGCAGTATTTT. It is translated as CASSPPGGGRDTQYF.

This chain joins TRBV5-1 and TRBJ1-4; D is undetermined. This CDR3 is built from 12 residues. V shed 4 bases and J shed 8 bases, with 9 bases lying between them. CDR1 and CDR2 from the germline V gene are SGHRS and YFSETQ. CDR3 amino acids: CASSPGGEKLFF. The CDR3 DNA sequence: TGCGCCAGCAGCCCCGGCGGGGAAAAACTGTTTTTT.

The rearrangement joins TRBV19 to TRBJ2-4; D possibly corresponds to TRBD2 (7 bases). V was trimmed by 4 bases and J by 5 bases, leaving 12 bases between them. The CDR3 consists of 14 residues. Germline V gives CDR1 LNHDA, CDR2 SQIVND (reference sequence). For the CDR3, the DNA is TGTGCCAGTAGTACCGGGGAGGGGGAAAACATTCAGTACTTC. It yields the protein CASSTGEGENIQYF.

This chain uses TRBV6-5 with TRBJ2-3; D is possibly TRBD1 (5 bases). V was cut by 0 bases and J by 1 base, with 11 bases left in between. Germline CDR1 and CDR2: MNHEY and SVGAGI. The CDR3 sequence is 16 residues long. CDR3 nucleotides: TGTGCCAGCAGTTACTCCAGTGTCAGGGGCACAGATACGCAGTATTTT. It encodes CASSYSSVRGTDTQYF.

V usage is TRBV9 and J usage is TRBJ2-7; 9 bases match TRBD1. J lost 1 base, V lost 4 bases, and 9 bases had no gene match. The CDR3 extends over 16 amino acids. Looked up from germline, CDR1 is SGDLS and CDR2 is YYNGEE. The CDR3 spells CASSSAADRGSYEQYF. CDR3 coding DNA: TGTGCCAGCAGCTCCGCGGCGGACAGGGGTTCCTACGAGCAGTACTTC.

The gene calls are TRBV4-1 and TRBJ2-7; the match to TRBD1 covers 7 bases. The CDR3 extends over 14 amino acids. The J segment lost 4 bases and the V segment lost 1 base, leaving 4 bases of the junction unmatched. The V gene's germline CDR1 is MGHRA and CDR2 YSYEKL. As DNA, the CDR3 is TGCGCCAGCAGCCAAGTAGAACAGGGGTACGAGCAGTACTTC. It encodes CASSQVEQGYEQYF.

The genes are TRBV25-1 and TRBJ2-7; 8 bases line up with TRBD1. The CDR3 covers 18 residues. Germline V gene data show CDR1 as MGHDK and CDR2 as SYGVNS. V shed 1 base and J 4 bases; nucleotides not matched to a gene: 15. CDR3 amino acids: CASSESSTGGHGFYEQYF. The CDR3 bases are TGTGCCAGCAGTGAATCCTCAACAGGGGGTCATGGATTTTACGAGCAGTACTTC.

Only a few counts were recorded for this clone. The chain joins TRBV7-7 to TRBJ2-5, with D possibly matching TRBD2 (5 bases). Germline V gene sequence: CDR1 SSHAT, CDR2 FNYEAQ (reference sequence). The CDR3 is made up of 11 amino acids. CDR3 sequence (DNA): TGTGCTAGCGCGTCGAGAGAGACCCAGTACTTC. Protein product: CASASRETQYF.

The chain employs TRBV3-1 (or the pseudogene TRBV3-2) and TRBJ2-2; D is unclear. V lost 1 base to trimming and J lost 5 bases, with 17 bases between them. Germline assignment: CDR1 LGHDT and CDR2 YNNKEL (reference sequence). There are 17 residues in the CDR3. CDR3 DNA sequence: TGTGCCAGCAGCCAAGGTCCCGGGTCCGCGAGGACCGGGGAGCTGTTTTTT. Residues: CASSQGPGSARTGELFF.